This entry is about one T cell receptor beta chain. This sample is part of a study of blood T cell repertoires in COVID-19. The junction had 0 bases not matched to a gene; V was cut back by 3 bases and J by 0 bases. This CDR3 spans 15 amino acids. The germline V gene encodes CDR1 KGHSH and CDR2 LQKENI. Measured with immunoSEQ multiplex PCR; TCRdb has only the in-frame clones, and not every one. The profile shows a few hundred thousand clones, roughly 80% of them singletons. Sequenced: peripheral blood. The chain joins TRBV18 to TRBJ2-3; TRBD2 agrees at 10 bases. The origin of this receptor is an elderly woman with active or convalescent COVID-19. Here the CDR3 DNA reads TGTGCCAGCTCACCGGGACTAGCGAGCACAGATACGCAGTATTTT. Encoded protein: CASSPGLASTDTQYF. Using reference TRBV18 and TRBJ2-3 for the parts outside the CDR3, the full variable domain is NAGVMQNPRHLVRRRGQEARLRCSPMKGHSHVYWYRQLPEEGLKFMVYLQKENIIDESGMPKERFSAEFPKEGPSILRIQQVVRGDSAAYFCASSPGLASTDTQYFGPGTRLTVL.